The rows below give T cell receptor beta chains drawn from one sample of a study of beta chain features in type 1 diabetes. Profiled with immunoSEQ multiplex PCR; TCRdb holds only in-frame clones, not every one. The table shows 20,000 to 25,000 clones, with over 65% occurring only once. Material: stem cell memory CD4+ T cells from blood. These receptors came from a woman between 40 and 55 years old with type 1 diabetes. Both conserved end residues are part of each CDR3. The order of the fields is V gene, D gene, clone size, J gene, CDR3 DNA, CDR3 protein. The D gene is left open where the match is weak. Expanded clones are given a class, and other clones once, few, many or no size at all.

TRBV27	NA	NA	TRBJ2-7	TGTGCCAGCAGTGTCGACAGTGGTTCCTACGAGCAGTACTTC	CASSVDSGSYEQYF
TRBV23-1	NA	NA	TRBJ2-7	TGCGCCAGCAGCCATCGGGACTCCACCTACGAGCAGTACTTC	CASSHRDSTYEQYF
TRBV28	TRBD1	NA	TRBJ2-6	TGTGCCAGCAGTCCGCCGGGACAGGGATCTGGGGCCAACGTCCTGACTTTC	CASSPPGQGSGANVLTF
TRBV14	NA	few	TRBJ1-1	TGTGCCAGCAGCCACAGGGGAGTGTGGAGGAACACTGAAGCTTTCTTT	CASSHRGVWRNTEAFF
TRBV5-4	NA	once	TRBJ2-2	TGTGCCAGCAGGATGGATAGCCGGGCCGGGGAGCTGTTTTTT	CASRMDSRAGELFF
TRBV4-2	TRBD1	NA	TRBJ1-2	TGTGCCAGCAGCGAACCGGGACAGGGATTCATGTATGGCTACACCTTC	CASSEPGQGFMYGYTF
TRBV7-3	TRBD1	NA	TRBJ1-2	TGTGCCAGCAGCTCCCGGACAGGGGTTGGCTACACCTTC	CASSSRTGVGYTF
TRBV5-4	TRBD1	NA	TRBJ2-5	TGTGCCAGCAGCTCCCCCCACACAGGGGGAGAAGAGACCCAGTACTTC	CASSSPHTGGEETQYF
TRBV4-1	TRBD1	NA	TRBJ1-4	TGCGCCAGCAGCCACCCCGGACAGGCGGCAGAAAAACTGTTTTTT	CASSHPGQAAEKLFF
TRBV14	NA	once	TRBJ1-4	TGTGCCAGCAGCCAAGGTGGAGCAACTAATGAAAAACTGTTTTTT	CASSQGGATNEKLFF
TRBV4-3	NA	NA	TRBJ1-2	TGCGCCAGCAGCCAAGATCCCCAGGGCGCCGGTGGCTACACCTTC	CASSQDPQGAGGYTF
TRBV5-6	NA	NA	TRBJ1-2	TGTGCCAGCAGCTTGGCCAGCAGGGCGAACTATGGCTACACCTTC	CASSLASRANYGYTF
TRBV29-1	NA	few	TRBJ2-2	TGCAGCGTTAGCACTAGCCTTACCACCGGGGAGCTGTTTTTT	CSVSTSLTTGELFF
TRBV7-7	TRBD2	NA	TRBJ2-3	TGTGCCAGCAGTCTTAGCGGGCGCACAGATACGCAGTATTTT	CASSLSGRTDTQYF
TRBV9	NA	NA	TRBJ2-1	TGTGCCAGCAGCGTGAACTCCGCGGAGCAGTTCTTC	CASSVNSAEQFF
TRBV7-9	NA	NA	TRBJ2-3	TGTGCCAGCAGCTTACCAGGCCCAGATACGCAGTATTTT	CASSLPGPDTQYF
TRBV7-3	NA	NA	TRBJ2-2	TGTGCCAGCAGCTTAGCAGGGGCGAACACCGGGGAGCTGTTTTTT	CASSLAGANTGELFF
TRBV28	TRBD1	NA	TRBJ1-5	TGTGCCAGCCTACCCGGGACAGGGAATCAGCCCCAGCATTTT	CASLPGTGNQPQHF
TRBV4-1	TRBD2	NA	TRBJ2-1	TGCGCCAGCAGCCGAACGGGGGGCTCCTACAATGAGCAGTTCTTC	CASSRTGGSYNEQFF
TRBV15	TRBD1	NA	TRBJ1-4	TGTGCCACCAGCAGACCGGGGACGACAGGGACTAATGAAAAACTGTTTTTT	CATSRPGTTGTNEKLFF
TRBV6-5	NA	NA	TRBJ2-7	TGTGCCAGCAGTTACCGGGCAGGGACCTACGAGCAGTACTTC	CASSYRAGTYEQYF
TRBV7-2	TRBD1	NA	TRBJ1-1	TGTGCCAGCAGCTTTTGGACAGGAGGGGTTGAAGCTTTCTTT	CASSFWTGGVEAFF
TRBV28	NA	NA	TRBJ2-5	TGTGCCAGCGGGAGGGGGGACAACCCCCGAGAGACCCAGTACTTC	CASGRGDNPRETQYF
TRBV30	NA	NA	TRBJ1-3	TGTGCCTGGGCCTACGGACAGAGCTCTGGAAACACCATATATTTT	CAWAYGQSSGNTIYF
TRBV7-2	TRBD2	few	TRBJ2-1	TGTGCCAGCAGCTTAGTCCGGACTAGCGAGGAGTTCTTC	CASSLVRTSEEFF
TRBV5-1	TRBD1	NA	TRBJ1-1	TGCGCCAGCAGCTTCCTAGGACAGGGAAGCACTGAAGCTTTCTTT	CASSFLGQGSTEAFF
TRBV11-3	TRBD1	NA	TRBJ1-1	TGTGCCAGCAGCTTCTGGACAGGGGAGGGAAACACTGAAGCTTTCTTT	CASSFWTGEGNTEAFF
TRBV4-2	TRBD2	NA	TRBJ2-5	TGTGCCAGCAGCCCGGGACTAGCGGGAGCAGGAGAGACCCAGTACTTC	CASSPGLAGAGETQYF
TRBV7-9	TRBD1	NA	TRBJ2-2	TGTGCCAGCAGCAAGGGACAGGGGGCCGCCGGGGAGCTGTTTTTT	CASSKGQGAAGELFF
TRBV7-9	NA	NA	TRBJ2-1	TGTGCCAGCAGCCCACAGGGTGAAGTCAATGAGCAGTTCTTC	CASSPQGEVNEQFF
TRBV11-3	TRBD2	NA	TRBJ2-1	TGTGCCAGCAGCTCTCTAGCGGGAGTCTACAATGAGCAGTTCTTC	CASSSLAGVYNEQFF
TRBV11-2	TRBD2	NA	TRBJ2-1	TGTGCCAGCAGCTTCCCGGGACTAGCGGGAAGCTACAATGAGCAGTTCTTC	CASSFPGLAGSYNEQFF
TRBV5-1	TRBD2	NA	TRBJ2-3	TGCGCCAGCAGCTTGGCGGGACTAGCGGGGTTGGTGGGAGATACGCAGTATTTT	CASSLAGLAGLVGDTQYF
TRBV21-1	NA	NA	TRBJ2-7	TGTGCCAGCAGCAAAGTAGTTCGGCAGGGGAGCTCCTACGAGCAGTACTTC	CASSKVVRQGSSYEQYF
TRBV7-9	NA	NA	TRBJ2-5	TGTGCCAGCAGCCCACTGAGGGGGACGGAGACCCAGTACTTC	CASSPLRGTETQYF